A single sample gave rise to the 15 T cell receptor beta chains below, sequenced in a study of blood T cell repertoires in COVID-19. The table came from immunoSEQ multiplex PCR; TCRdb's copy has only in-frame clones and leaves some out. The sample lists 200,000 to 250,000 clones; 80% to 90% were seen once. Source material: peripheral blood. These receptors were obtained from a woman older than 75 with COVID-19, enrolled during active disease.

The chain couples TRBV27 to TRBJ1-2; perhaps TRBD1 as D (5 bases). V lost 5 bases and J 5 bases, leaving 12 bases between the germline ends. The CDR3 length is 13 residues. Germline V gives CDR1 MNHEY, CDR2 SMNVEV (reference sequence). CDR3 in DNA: TGTGCCAGCAGTCTCAGGGTAGGGTATGGCTACACCTTC. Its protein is CASSLRVGYGYTF.

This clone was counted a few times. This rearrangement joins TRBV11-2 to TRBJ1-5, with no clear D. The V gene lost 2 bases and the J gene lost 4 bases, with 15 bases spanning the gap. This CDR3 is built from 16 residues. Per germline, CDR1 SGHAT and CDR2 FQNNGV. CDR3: CASSLTGGNPNQPQHF. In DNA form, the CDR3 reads TGTGCCAGCAGCTTAACTGGCGGGAACCCGAATCAGCCCCAGCATTTT.

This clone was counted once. DNA of the CDR3: TGCGCCAGCAGCTTGGGTACCCCTAAAGCGGGCTACACCTTC. As protein: CASSLGTPKAGYTF. The genes are TRBV5-1 and TRBJ1-2; D is ambiguous. This CDR3 has 14 residues. V dropped 0 bases and J dropped 8 bases, with 14 bases sitting between them. The germline V gene encodes CDR1 SGHRS and CDR2 YFSETQ.

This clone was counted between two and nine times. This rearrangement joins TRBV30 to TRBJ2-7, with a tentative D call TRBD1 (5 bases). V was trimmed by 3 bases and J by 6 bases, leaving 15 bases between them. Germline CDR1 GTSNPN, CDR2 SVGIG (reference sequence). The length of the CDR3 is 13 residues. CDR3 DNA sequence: TGTGCCTGGAGGGGCCCGACAGCCGGCGAGCAGTACTTC. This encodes CAWRGPTAGEQYF.

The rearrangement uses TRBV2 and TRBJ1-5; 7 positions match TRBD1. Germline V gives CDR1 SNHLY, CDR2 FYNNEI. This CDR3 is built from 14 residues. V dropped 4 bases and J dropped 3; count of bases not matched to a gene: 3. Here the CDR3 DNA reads TGTGCCAGCAGTGTGGACAGGCTCAATCAGCCCCAGCATTTT. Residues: CASSVDRLNQPQHF.

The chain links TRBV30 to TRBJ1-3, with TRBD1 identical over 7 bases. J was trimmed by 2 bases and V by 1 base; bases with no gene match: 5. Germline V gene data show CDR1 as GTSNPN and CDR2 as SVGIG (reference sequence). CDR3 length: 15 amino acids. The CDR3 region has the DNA TGTGCCTGGAGTGGGGGACAGTCAACTGGAAACACCATATATTTT. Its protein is CAWSGGQSTGNTIYF.

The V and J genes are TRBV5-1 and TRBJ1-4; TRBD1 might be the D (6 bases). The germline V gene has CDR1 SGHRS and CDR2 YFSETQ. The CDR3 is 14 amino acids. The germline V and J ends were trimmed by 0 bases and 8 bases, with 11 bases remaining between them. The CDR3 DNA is TGCGCCAGCAGCTTGGCCCTAGGACAGGAAAAACTGTTTTTT. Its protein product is CASSLALGQEKLFF.

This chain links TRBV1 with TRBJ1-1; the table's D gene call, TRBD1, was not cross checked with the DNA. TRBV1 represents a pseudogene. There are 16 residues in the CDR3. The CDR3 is CTSSQVHETGNTEAFF. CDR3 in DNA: TGCACCAGCAGCCAAGTCCACGAGACAGGGAACACTGAAGCTTTCTTT.

DNA for the CDR3: TGTGCCAGCACCCGAGGGTCTGGGAATGAAAAACTGTTTTTT. Translated, it gives CASTRGSGNEKLFF. The V call is TRBV2, the J call TRBJ1-4; no clear D gene. CDR1 is SNHLY, CDR2 FYNNEI, per germline. This CDR3 has 14 amino acids. V gave up 7 bases and J gave up 5 bases, with 14 bases separating them.

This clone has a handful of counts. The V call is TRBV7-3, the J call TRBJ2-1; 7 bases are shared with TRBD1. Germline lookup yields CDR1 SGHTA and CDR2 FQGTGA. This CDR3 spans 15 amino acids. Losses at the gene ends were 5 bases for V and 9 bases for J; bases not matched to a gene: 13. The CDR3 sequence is CASSPNDRVRSEQFF. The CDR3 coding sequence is TGTGCCAGCAGCCCTAATGACAGGGTTAGGAGTGAGCAGTTCTTC.

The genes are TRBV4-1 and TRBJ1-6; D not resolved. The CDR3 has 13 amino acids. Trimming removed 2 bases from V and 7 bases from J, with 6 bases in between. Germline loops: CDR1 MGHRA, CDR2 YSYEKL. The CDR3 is CASSQPLNSPLHF. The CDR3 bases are TGCGCCAGCAGCCAACCCTTAAATTCACCCCTCCACTTT.

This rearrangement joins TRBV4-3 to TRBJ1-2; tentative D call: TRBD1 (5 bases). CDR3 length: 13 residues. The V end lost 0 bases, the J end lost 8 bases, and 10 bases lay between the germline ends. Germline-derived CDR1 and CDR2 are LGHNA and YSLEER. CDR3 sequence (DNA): TGCGCCAGCAGCCAAGAAGACCGACAGGGCTACACCTTC. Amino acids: CASSQEDRQGYTF.

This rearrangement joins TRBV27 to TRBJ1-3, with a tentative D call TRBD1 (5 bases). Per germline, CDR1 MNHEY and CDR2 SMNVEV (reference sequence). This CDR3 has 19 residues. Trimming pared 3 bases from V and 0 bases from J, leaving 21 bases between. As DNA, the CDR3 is TGTGCCAGCAGTTTGTCACCCCACCAGGGCGATCTCTCTGGAAACACCATATATTTT. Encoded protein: CASSLSPHQGDLSGNTIYF.

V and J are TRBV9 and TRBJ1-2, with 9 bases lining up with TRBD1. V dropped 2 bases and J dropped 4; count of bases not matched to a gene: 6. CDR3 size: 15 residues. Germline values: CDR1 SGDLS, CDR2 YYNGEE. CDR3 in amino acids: CASSVGGQGTYGYTF. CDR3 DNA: TGTGCCAGCAGCGTGGGTGGACAGGGGACCTATGGCTACACCTTC.

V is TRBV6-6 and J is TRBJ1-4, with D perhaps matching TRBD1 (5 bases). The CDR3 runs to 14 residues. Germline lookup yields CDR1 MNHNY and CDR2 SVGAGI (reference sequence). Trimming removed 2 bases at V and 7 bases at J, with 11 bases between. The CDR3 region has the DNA TGTGCCAGCAGTTACGGCCGGGGGGGTGAAAAACTGTTTTTT. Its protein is CASSYGRGGEKLFF.